Reported below is one T cell receptor (beta chain). Antigen specificity is unknown. This CDR3 region has 14 residues. From germline, CDR1 is MNHEY and CDR2 SVGAGI. Trimming removed 5 bases at V and 4 bases at J, with 14 bases between. This entry comes from a study of cytomegalovirus exposure and HLA in healthy donors. Study-wide findings and caveats: Among immune exposure information, only CMV serostatus was available. According to an earlier analysis, most TCR beta V segments yielded productive rearrangements about 87% or about 30% of the time. For presence/absence analyses, sequencing depth was assumed to be roughly uniform across donors.

Whereas donors were nominally healthy upon sampling, unrecorded immune exposures were probable. PCR amplification relied on 60 Vbeta primers (plus 13 Jbeta primers). Assay: immunoSEQ multiplex PCR; the TCRdb copy retains only in-frame clones and omits some. The data contain about 190,000 clones, over 65% of them singletons. The clonotype comes from a woman in her forties or fifties in good health and CMV-seropositive. The sequenced sample was PBMCs. The rearrangement joins TRBV6-5 to TRBJ1-2, with D possibly being TRBD1 (6 bases). This chain's CDR3 is CASSAETGTYGYTF. In DNA, the CDR3 is TGTGCCAGCAGTGCAGAGACAGGAACCTATGGCTACACCTTC.